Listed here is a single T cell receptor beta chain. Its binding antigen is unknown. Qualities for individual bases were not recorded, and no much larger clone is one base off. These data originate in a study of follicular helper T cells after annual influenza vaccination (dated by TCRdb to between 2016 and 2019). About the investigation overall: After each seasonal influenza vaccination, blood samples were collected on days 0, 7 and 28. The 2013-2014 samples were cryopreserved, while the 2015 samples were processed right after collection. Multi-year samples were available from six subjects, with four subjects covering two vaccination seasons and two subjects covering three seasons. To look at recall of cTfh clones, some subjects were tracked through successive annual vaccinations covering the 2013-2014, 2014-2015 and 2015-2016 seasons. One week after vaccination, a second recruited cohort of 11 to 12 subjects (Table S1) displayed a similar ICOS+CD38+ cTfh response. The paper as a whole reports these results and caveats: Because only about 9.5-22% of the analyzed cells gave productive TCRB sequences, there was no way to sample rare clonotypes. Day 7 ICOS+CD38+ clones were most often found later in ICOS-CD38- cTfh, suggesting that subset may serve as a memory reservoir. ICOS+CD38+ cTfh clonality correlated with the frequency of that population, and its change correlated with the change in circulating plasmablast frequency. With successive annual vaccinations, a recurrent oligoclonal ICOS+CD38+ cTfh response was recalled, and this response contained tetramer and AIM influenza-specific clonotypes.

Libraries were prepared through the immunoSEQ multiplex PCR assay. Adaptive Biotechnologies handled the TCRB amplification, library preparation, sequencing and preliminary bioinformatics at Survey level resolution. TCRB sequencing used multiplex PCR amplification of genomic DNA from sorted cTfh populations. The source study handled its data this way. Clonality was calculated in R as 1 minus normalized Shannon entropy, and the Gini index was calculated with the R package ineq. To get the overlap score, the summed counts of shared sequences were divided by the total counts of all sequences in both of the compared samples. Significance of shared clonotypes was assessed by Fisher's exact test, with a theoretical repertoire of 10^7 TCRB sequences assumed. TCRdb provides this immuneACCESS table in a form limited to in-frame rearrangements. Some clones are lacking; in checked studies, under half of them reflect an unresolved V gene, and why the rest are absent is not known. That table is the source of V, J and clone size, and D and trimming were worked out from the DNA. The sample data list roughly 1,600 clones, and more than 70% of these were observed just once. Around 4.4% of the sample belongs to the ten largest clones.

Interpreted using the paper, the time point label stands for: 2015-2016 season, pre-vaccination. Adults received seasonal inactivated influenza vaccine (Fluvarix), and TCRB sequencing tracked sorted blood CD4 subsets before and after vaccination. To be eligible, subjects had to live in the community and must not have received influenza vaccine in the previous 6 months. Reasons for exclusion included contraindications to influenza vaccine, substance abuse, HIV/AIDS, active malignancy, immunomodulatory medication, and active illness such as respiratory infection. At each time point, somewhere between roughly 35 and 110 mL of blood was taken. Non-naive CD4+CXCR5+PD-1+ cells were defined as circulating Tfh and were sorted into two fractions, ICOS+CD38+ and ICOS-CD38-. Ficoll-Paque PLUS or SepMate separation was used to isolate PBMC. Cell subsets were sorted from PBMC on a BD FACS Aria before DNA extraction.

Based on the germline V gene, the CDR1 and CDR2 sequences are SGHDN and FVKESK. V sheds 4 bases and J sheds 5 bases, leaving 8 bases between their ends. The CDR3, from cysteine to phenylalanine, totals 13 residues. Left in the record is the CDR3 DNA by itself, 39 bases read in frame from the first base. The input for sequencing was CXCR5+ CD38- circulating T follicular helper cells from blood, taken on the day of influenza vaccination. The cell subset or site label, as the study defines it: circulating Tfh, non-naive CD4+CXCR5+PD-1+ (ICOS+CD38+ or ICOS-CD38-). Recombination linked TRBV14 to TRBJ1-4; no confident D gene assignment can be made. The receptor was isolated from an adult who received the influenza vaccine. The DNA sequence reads TGTGCCAGCAGCCTGAGGTGGAATGAAAAACTGTTTTTT. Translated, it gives CASSLRWNEKLFF.